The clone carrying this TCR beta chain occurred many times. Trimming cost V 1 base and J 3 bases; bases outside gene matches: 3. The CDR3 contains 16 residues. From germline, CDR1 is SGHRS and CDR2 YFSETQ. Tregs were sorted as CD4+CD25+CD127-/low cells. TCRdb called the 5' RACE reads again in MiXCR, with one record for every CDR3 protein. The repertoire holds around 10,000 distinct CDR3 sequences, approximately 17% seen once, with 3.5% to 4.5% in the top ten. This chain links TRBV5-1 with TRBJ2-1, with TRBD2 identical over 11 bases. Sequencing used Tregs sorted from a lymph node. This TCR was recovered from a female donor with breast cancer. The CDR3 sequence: CASSLTSGSGYNEQFF. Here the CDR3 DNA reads TGCGCCAGCAGCTTGACTAGCGGGAGCGGCTACAATGAGCAGTTCTTC.